This TCR beta chain was obtained from a study of metastatic and nonmetastatic thyroid tumors (TCRdb year 2020). Broadly, across the study: For patients with malignant and with benign thyroid disease, the researchers compared repertoires between peripheral blood samples and tumor or nodule tissue samples. Overall study results and their limits: In both blood and tumor samples, malignant tumors were reported to have significantly higher TCR beta diversity than benign nodules.

Via the germline V gene, CDR1 is MGHDK and CDR2 SYGVNS. Here V drops 1 base and J drops 6 bases, and the junction holds 6 bases not matched to any gene. CDR3 length: 15 amino acids, cysteine to phenylalanine. The sequence is cut down to CDR3 DNA, 45 bases in frame from base 1. This clone was detected ten times or more. Its cognate antigen has yet to be identified. Base qualities are not at hand, and no much larger clone is one base apart. Receptor amplification or capture employed PCR. TCRdb lists the instrument as Illumina HiSeq 4000. High-throughput sequencing was used to profile the TCR beta-chain CDR3 region of every patient. The published analysis was carried out like this. A classifier to discriminate distant-metastatic papillary thyroid cancer patients was built from CDR3 differences across clinicopathological groups. To measure repertoire diversity the researchers used the Shannon index, while the Morisita-Horn index served to gauge how similar the tumor and blood repertoires were. TCRdb trimmed the raw reads at Q25, called clones with MiXCR and kept productive beta chains. For this entry, the V and J calls and clone size follow TCRdb and not the study's own pipeline. The sample records 65,000 to 70,000 clones, 14% of which are singletons. In total, the top ten clones hold over 6.5% of the sample.

None of the patients had been given any treatment before thyroid surgery. The study retrospectively analysed patient clinical samples collected from about 2012 to 2018 using T-cell receptor beta sequencing. The V and J segments used are TRBV25-1 and TRBJ2-3; 8 nucleotides in the junction match TRBD1. The receptor was derived from a male donor with papillary thyroid cancer or a benign thyroid nodule (not recorded which). Some clones in this sample may be carry-over from other donors' samples. Sequenced input: blood. The bases read TGTGCCAGCAGTGAATCTTTCAGGGGGCCTGATACGCAGTATTTT. This yields the protein CASSESFRGPDTQYF.